This T cell receptor beta chain was documented in a study of blood T cell repertoires in COVID-19. The J segment lost 5 bases and the V segment lost 5 bases, leaving 10 bases of the junction unmatched. Germline V gene lookup returns CDR1 MNHEY and CDR2 SMNVEV (reference sequence). The CDR3 covers 15 residues. Assay used: immunoSEQ multiplex PCR; TCRdb lists only in-frame clones, some missing. The sample contains some 140,000 clones, 84% of which appear only once. The clonotype originates from a man aged 55 to 69 with acute or convalescent COVID-19. Source material: peripheral blood. The chain carries TRBV27 and TRBJ2-7, with 9 bases that match TRBD1. This chain's CDR3 is CASSGLTGGVHEQYF. In nucleotides, the CDR3 is TGTGCCAGCAGTGGCCTGACAGGGGGTGTCCACGAGCAGTACTTC.